This T cell receptor beta chain was recovered during a study of T cell clonality in common variable immunodeficiency. Control and CVID samples contributed equal amounts of genomic DNA. Sequencing was performed with immunoSEQ multiplex PCR; in TCRdb, only in-frame clones are kept and a portion is missing. This sample has fewer than 50,000 clones, each found more than once. This CDR3 is built from 15 residues. CDR1 and CDR2 (germline): SEHNR, FQNEAQ (reference sequence). The J segment lost 2 bases and the V segment lost 4 bases, leaving 6 bases of the junction unmatched. This clone was seen repeatedly, ten times or more. Read coverage stops 3 residues before the CDR3 terminus; the germline J gene supplies the remainder.

The rearrangement joins TRBV7-9 to TRBJ2-3, with 7 bases that match TRBD2. The origin of this receptor is a person aged 18 to 69 in good health. Sequenced material: peripheral blood mononuclear cells. CDR3 sequence reads: CASSSTRGDTDTQYF. Incomplete CDR3 DNA: TGTGCCAGCAGCTCAACCCGGGGGGACACAGATACG.